The entry that follows covers one TCR beta chain sequence. Its antigen is undetermined. Sequencing used immunoSEQ multiplex PCR; TCRdb keeps in-frame clones, though not all of them. The repertoire holds approximately 86,000 clones, with 85% as singletons. The data were obtained in a study of radiation and T cells in renal cell carcinoma. Notes on the study in general: Top tumor clonotypes rose in blood 2 weeks post-radiation, then contracted.

The time point denotes: blood 4 weeks post-SBRT, at nephrectomy. As to treatment: 15 Gy SBRT to primary tumor, nephrectomy 4 weeks later. Nephrectomy followed 15 Gy stereotactic body radiation by 4 weeks. This CDR3 spans 13 amino acids. Germline V gene sequence: CDR1 MNHEY, CDR2 SMNVEV (reference sequence). V was clipped by 6 bases and J by 6 bases; unmatched bases: 6. V usage is TRBV27 and J usage is TRBJ2-3, with 7 bases identical to TRBD1. The sample in question was blood, obtained from a patient whose treatment included radiotherapy and nephrectomy. This sequence was found in a man aged 45 to 65 with renal cell carcinoma. CDR3 region: CASRDGQEDTQYF. The CDR3 nucleotides read TGTGCCAGCAGAGACGGACAGGAGGATACGCAGTATTTT.